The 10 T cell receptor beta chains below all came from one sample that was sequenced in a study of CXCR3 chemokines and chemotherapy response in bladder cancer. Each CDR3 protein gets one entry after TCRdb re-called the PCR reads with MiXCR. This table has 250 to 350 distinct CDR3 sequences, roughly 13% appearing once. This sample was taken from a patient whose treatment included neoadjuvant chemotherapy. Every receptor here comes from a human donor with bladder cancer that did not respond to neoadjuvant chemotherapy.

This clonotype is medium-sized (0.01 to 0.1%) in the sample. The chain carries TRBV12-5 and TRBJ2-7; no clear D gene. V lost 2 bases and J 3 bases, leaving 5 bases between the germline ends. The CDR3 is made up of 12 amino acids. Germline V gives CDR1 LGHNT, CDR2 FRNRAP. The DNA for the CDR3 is TGTGCTAGTGGTTTGAACTTCTACGAGCAGTACTTC. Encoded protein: CASGLNFYEQYF.

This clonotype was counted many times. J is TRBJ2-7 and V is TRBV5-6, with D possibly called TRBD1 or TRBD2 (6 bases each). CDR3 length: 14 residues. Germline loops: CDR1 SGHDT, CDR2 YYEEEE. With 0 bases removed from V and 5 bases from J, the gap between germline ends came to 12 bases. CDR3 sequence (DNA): TGTGCCAGCAGCTTGGAGGGGGAGCGGGACGAGCAGTACTTC. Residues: CASSLEGERDEQYF.

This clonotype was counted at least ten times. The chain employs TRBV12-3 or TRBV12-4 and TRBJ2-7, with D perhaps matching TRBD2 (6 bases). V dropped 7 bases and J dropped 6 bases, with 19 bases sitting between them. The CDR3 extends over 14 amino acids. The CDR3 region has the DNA TGTGCCAGCACTGACACCGGGAGTATATCCGAGCAGTACTTC. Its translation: CASTDTGSISEQYF.

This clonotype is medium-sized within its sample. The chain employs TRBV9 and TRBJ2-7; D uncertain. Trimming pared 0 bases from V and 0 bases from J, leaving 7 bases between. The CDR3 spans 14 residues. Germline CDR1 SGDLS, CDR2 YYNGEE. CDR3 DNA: TGTGCCAGCAGCGTAGACCGTACCTCCTACGAGCAGTACTTC. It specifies CASSVDRTSYEQYF.

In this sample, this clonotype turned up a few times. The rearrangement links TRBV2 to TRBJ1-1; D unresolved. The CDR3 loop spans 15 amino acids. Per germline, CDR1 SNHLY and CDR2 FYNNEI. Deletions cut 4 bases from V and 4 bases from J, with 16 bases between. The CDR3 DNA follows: TGTGCCAGCAGTGTGACCGGGCCCGCGGTCACTGAAGCTTTCTTT. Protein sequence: CASSVTGPAVTEAFF.

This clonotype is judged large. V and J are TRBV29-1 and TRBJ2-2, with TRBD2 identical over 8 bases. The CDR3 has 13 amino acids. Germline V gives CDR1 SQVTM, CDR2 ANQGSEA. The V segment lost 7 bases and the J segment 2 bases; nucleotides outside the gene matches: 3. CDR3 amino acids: CSGTSLNTGELFF. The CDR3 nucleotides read TGCAGCGGGACTAGCTTAAACACCGGGGAGCTGTTTTTT.

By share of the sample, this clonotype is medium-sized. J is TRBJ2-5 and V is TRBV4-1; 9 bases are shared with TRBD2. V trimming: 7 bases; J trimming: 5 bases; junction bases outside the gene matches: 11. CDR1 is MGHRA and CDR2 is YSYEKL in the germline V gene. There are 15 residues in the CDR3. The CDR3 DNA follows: TGCGCCAGCACCCTCGGCGGGAGGGCCGTGGAGACCCAGTACTTC. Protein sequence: CASTLGGRAVETQYF.

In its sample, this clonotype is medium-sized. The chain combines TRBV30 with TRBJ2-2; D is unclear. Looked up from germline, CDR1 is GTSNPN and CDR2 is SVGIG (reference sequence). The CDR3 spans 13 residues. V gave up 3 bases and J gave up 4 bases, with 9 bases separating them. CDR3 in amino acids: CAWRGFFTGELFF. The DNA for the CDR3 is TGTGCCTGGAGAGGATTCTTCACCGGGGAGCTGTTTTTT. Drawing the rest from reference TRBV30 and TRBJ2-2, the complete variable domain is SQTIHQWPATLVQPVGSPLSLECTVEGTSNPNLYWYRQAAGRGLQLLFYSVGIGQISSEVPQNLSASRPQDRQFILSSKKLLLSDSGFYLCAWRGFFTGELFFGEGSRLTVL.

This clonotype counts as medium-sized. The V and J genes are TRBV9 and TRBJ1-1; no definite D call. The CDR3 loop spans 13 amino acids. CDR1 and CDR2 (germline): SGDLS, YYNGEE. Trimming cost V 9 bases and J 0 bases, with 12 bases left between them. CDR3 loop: CATDRVVNTEAFF. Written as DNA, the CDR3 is TGTGCCACCGATAGAGTCGTGAACACTGAAGCTTTCTTT.

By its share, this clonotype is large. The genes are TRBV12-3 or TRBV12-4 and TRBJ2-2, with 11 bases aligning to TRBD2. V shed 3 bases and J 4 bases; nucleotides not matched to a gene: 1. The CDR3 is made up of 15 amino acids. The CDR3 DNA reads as TGTGCCAGCAGTTTGCTAGCGGGAGGCACCGGGGAGCTGTTTTTT. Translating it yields CASSLLAGGTGELFF.